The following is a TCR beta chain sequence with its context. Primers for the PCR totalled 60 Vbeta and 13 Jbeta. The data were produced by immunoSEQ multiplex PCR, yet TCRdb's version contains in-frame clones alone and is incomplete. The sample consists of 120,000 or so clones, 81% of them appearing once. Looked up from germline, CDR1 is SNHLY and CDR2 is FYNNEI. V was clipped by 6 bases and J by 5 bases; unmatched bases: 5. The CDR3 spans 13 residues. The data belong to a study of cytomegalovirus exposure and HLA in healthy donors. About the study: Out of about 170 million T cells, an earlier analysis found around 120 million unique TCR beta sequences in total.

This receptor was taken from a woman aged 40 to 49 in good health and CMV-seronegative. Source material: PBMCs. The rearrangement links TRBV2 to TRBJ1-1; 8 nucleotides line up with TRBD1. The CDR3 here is CASSSQGGTEAFF. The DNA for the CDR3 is TGTGCCAGCAGCTCACAGGGGGGTACTGAAGCTTTCTTT. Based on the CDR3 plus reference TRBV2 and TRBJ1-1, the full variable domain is EPEVTQTPSHQVTQMGQEVILRCVPISNHLYFYWYRQILGQKVEFLVSFYNNEISEKSEIFDDQFSVERPDGSNFTLKIRSTKLEDSAMYFCASSSQGGTEAFFGQGTRLTVV.